Each of the 10 T cell receptor beta chains below was sequenced from the same sample in a study of OX40 agonist ivuxolimab in advanced cancers. The method was immunoSEQ multiplex PCR; TCRdb's version includes in-frame clones alone and lacks a portion of them. Seen here are about 84,000 clones, roughly 90% observed once, and the top ten hold approximately 0.2%. The sample was CD4+ or CD8+ T cells sorted from blood, taken in a trial of the OX40 agonist ivuxolimab. Receptor source: an adult with an advanced solid tumor such as melanoma, head and neck, liver or kidney cancer.

As DNA, the CDR3 is TGTGCCATTTCCGGGACAGGGGGCTCCGGGGAGCTGTTTTTT. Protein: CAISGTGGSGELFF. The V and J genes are TRBV10-3 and TRBJ2-2; 12 positions match TRBD1. The V segment lost 9 bases and the J segment 6 bases; nucleotides outside the gene matches: 5. The CDR3 has 14 amino acids. In germline, CDR1 is ENHRY, CDR2 SYGVKD.

The V call is TRBV4-1, the J call TRBJ2-1; 11 bases map to TRBD2. Germline V lookup: CDR1 MGHRA, CDR2 YSYEKL. V lost 3 bases and J lost 7; bases outside the gene matches: 8. This CDR3 has 16 amino acids. The CDR3 loop reads CASSHTLAGGENEQFF. CDR3 DNA: TGCGCCAGCAGCCACACTCTAGCGGGAGGTGAAAATGAGCAGTTCTTC.

The chain joins TRBV5-4 to TRBJ2-7; D might be TRBD1 or TRBD2, each matching 5 bases. Looked up from germline, CDR1 is SGHNT and CDR2 is YYREEE (reference sequence). The V end was cut by 4 bases, the J end by 3 bases, with 17 bases between. The CDR3 sequence is 15 residues long. The CDR3 loop reads CASSPPGTRLYEQYF. The CDR3, as DNA: TGTGCCAGCAGCCCCCCCGGGACCCGCCTCTACGAGCAGTACTTC.

The chain is built from TRBV9 and TRBJ1-3; D possibly corresponds to TRBD1 (6 bases). Between the trimmed V and J ends, which lost 4 bases and 4 bases, there was a span of 15 bases. This CDR3 has 15 residues. Germline assignment: CDR1 SGDLS and CDR2 YYNGEE. CDR3 nucleotides: TGTGCCAGCAGCCCGCAGGGGACGGCGGGAAACACCATATATTTT. Residues: CASSPQGTAGNTIYF.

This sequence joins TRBV19 and TRBJ1-6, with 8 positions matching TRBD1. The CDR3 spans 14 residues. J lost 9 bases, V lost 6 bases, and 7 bases had no gene match. Germline-derived CDR1 and CDR2 are LNHDA and SQIVND (reference sequence). CDR3 protein: CASRTGTGGSPLHF. The CDR3 region has the DNA TGTGCCAGTAGAACCGGGACAGGTGGTTCACCCCTCCACTTT.

This rearrangement joins TRBV30 to TRBJ2-7, with TRBD1 matching 12 bases. CDR1 and CDR2 (germline): GTSNPN, SVGIG (reference sequence). The CDR3 runs 15 residues. V lost 0 bases, J lost 6 bases, and 6 bases stayed unmatched. CDR3 DNA sequence: TGTGCCTGGAGTGTTTCCGGGACAGGGGGCCGCGAGCAGTACTTC. Translating it yields CAWSVSGTGGREQYF.

As DNA, the CDR3 is TGTGCCAGCAGCTTAGGGATTGGGGGGGATCAGCCCCAGCATTTT. Its protein product is CASSLGIGGDQPQHF. The chain employs TRBV7-8 and TRBJ1-5, with D tentatively TRBD1 (5 bases). Trimming removed 1 base from V and 5 bases from J, with 12 bases in between. Looked up from germline, CDR1 is SGHVS and CDR2 is FQNEAQ. The CDR3 runs to 15 residues.

This chain connects TRBV7-8 to TRBJ1-5, with 7 bases lining up with TRBD1. Trimming cost V 3 bases and J 5 bases; bases outside gene matches: 13. Per germline, CDR1 SGHVS and CDR2 FQNEAQ. The length of the CDR3 is 17 residues. The CDR3 bases are TGTGCCAGCAGCTTGTCCCCGTGGAGGGGGCGTCATCAGCCCCAGCATTTT. The encoded protein is CASSLSPWRGRHQPQHF.

The chain carries TRBV5-4 and TRBJ1-1; D not resolved. The CDR3 is made up of 13 amino acids. Trimming left V 4 bases short and J 11 bases short, with 18 bases between. The germline V gene has CDR1 SGHNT and CDR2 YYREEE (reference sequence). The CDR3 loop reads CASSPKEPSIAFF. The CDR3, as DNA: TGTGCCAGCAGCCCGAAGGAGCCCTCAATCGCTTTCTTT. Based on the CDR3 plus reference TRBV5-4 and TRBJ1-1, the full variable domain is ETGVTQSPTHLIKTRGQQVTLRCSSQSGHNTVSWYQQALGQGPQFIFQYYREEENGRGNFPPRFSGLQFPNYSSELNVNALELDDSALYLCASSPKEPSIAFFGQGTRLTVV.

This chain connects TRBV6-1 to TRBJ2-3; 10 nucleotides match TRBD1. The CDR3 runs to 15 residues. Germline V gene sequence: CDR1 MNHNS, CDR2 SASEGT. Unmatched junction bases numbered 7, after V lost 5 bases and J lost 5 bases. This CDR3 is CASSRQGALGDTQYF. In DNA, the CDR3 is TGTGCCAGCAGTAGACAGGGGGCGTTAGGAGATACGCAGTATTTT.